A single T cell receptor beta chain is shown here with its context. The target of this receptor is not known. Taken from cysteine to phenylalanine, the CDR3 has 14 residues. No DNA is given. The data originate from a study of monozygotic twins with inflammatory bowel disease (dated by TCRdb to about 2019). Turning to the overall study: The full study comprised some 30 monozygotic twin pairs: nine German pairs (four IBD-concordant, five IBD-discordant) and 19 IBD-discordant Danish pairs. The search for disease-associated traits relied mainly on comparing IBD patients with their genetically identical healthy co-twins within discordant pairs. Each individual had, on average, about 151 000 unique TCRalpha sequences and 181 000 unique TCRbeta sequences available for analysis. The investigation overall reported the following: The results gave no support for a single strong signal or clonotype linked to IBD. Compared with healthy twins, IBD patients had fewer clonotypes in common with other individuals, a difference most pronounced in patients showing signs of disease activity. Concordant and discordant twins showed no difference in repertoire similarity, possibly because of limited statistical power. Measured by the inverse Simpson index, TCRbeta repertoire diversity was lower in IBD patients than in their healthy co-twins. Different T cell subtypes could not be distinguished in the analysis. Background noise and inter-individual variability may have been introduced into the repertoires by the differing immunosuppressive treatments among patients.

From each donor, an approximately 2.4 ml peripheral blood sample was collected into PAXgene tubes and kept at -80 degrees C. Without T cell sorting, total RNA was isolated from whole blood using the PAXgene blood miRNA kit on an automated QIAcube. Peripheral blood from monozygotic twin pairs, either concordant or discordant for inflammatory bowel disease, underwent deep TCRalpha and TCRbeta repertoire profiling that used unique molecular barcoding. Smoking habits were recorded for all twin pairs, with individuals classified as current, former or never smokers. The library was built by means of 5' RACE. The input for every TCR library was around 3.5 ug of total RNA. For each sample, cDNA synthesis was carried out in eight separate reactions using SMARTScribe reverse transcriptase. Unique molecular identifiers containing a 6-nucleotide sample barcode were introduced through template switching during cDNA synthesis. Amplification of TCRalpha and TCRbeta cDNA involved two nested PCRs of about 15 and 9 cycles, and each PCR was followed by bead purification. Before amplification, the cDNA was both treated with uracil DNA-glycosylase and purified with the QIAquick PCR purification kit. The second PCR was the step at which Illumina TruSeq-compatible adapters and sample-specific barcodes were added. Library quality and concentration were checked on TapeStation and Qubit, and libraries were pooled at about 5 ng each. Sequencing of pooled libraries was carried out on an Illumina HiSeq2500 single-index Rapid Run using 2 x 100 bp reads and custom sequencing primers. Per the original workflow: MiGEC version 1.2.6 was used for UMI-based consensus assembly, which corrected PCR and sequencing errors. MiXCR version 2.1.1 was used for V(D)J alignment, clonotype assembly and CDR3 extraction. Normalisation of gene usage, clonotype sharing and MAIT/NKT TCR abundance was achieved by analysing the top 1000, 10 000 and 20 000 clonotypes per sample. After downsampling to 27 000 UMIs, diversity was calculated as the inverse Simpson index using the vegan R package. Statistical testing used paired Mann-Whitney U tests on the discordant twin pairs and applied Benjamini-Hochberg correction for multiple testing. After TCRdb reprocessed the reads, each CDR3 protein sequence was kept as one row, without DNA. The V and J calls shown here were made by TCRdb, not taken from the authors' results. The table for this sample shows roughly 320,000 distinct CDR3 sequences. The ten largest clones capture roughly 5.2% of the sample.

Material: blood. This TCR came from a human donor with ulcerative colitis or Crohn's disease, or a healthy co-twin of an affected twin (not recorded which). This sequence uses TRBV12-3 or TRBV12-4 and TRBJ1-5; TCRdb's D call, TRBD1, is unchecked because there is no DNA. CDR3 region: CASSSGHGWQPQHF.